Following are 4 T cell receptor beta chains from one sample sequenced in a study of T cell responses to AZD1222 COVID-19 vaccine. Produced via immunoSEQ multiplex PCR; TCRdb's table is partial and in-frame only. The sample includes around 150,000 clones, just under 95% seen only once; the top ten take approximately 6.8%. The specimen comprised peripheral blood, sampled 28 days after the second AZD1222 dose. These receptors were taken from an adult who received the AZD1222 COVID-19 vaccine.

The CDR3 DNA reads as TGTGCCAGCAGTTACGGCAGATACACAGATACGCAGTATTTT. Its protein product is CASSYGRYTDTQYF. The V gene is TRBV6-5, the J gene TRBJ2-3; D call uncertain. Germline assignment: CDR1 MNHEY and CDR2 SVGAGI. V lost 2 bases and J lost 2, with 8 bases in between. This CDR3 comprises 14 residues.

The chain couples TRBV9 to TRBJ1-3; 8 positions agree with TRBD1. The ends lost 4 bases at V and 6 bases at J; junction bases unmatched: 9. The CDR3 has 15 residues. Germline V gene sequence: CDR1 SGDLS, CDR2 YYNGEE. As DNA, the CDR3 is TGTGCCAGCAGCCGATCGCCGGGACAGGAAAACACCATATATTTT. Translating it yields CASSRSPGQENTIYF.

The CDR3 nucleotides read TGTGCCAGCAGCCAGGGACACGGAGCTGAAGCTTTCTTT. Residues: CASSQGHGAEAFF. The chain employs TRBV13 and TRBJ1-1; D may be TRBD1 (6 bases). The length of the CDR3 is 13 residues. CDR1 and CDR2 from the germline V gene are PRHDT and FYEKMQ (reference sequence). V lost 5 bases to trimming and J lost 6 bases, with 13 bases between them.

This chain joins TRBV5-4 and TRBJ1-2; TRBD1 is a possible D gene (5 bases). Trimming cost V 4 bases and J 4 bases, with 11 bases left between them. Germline loops: CDR1 SGHNT, CDR2 YYREEE (reference sequence). The CDR3 consists of 13 residues. The CDR3 nucleotides read TGTGCCAGCAGCGATCGGGACGGCTATGGCTACACCTTC. The encoded protein is CASSDRDGYGYTF. Drawing the rest from reference TRBV5-4 and TRBJ1-2, the complete variable domain is ETGVTQSPTHLIKTRGQQVTLRCSSQSGHNTVSWYQQALGQGPQFIFQYYREEENGRGNFPPRFSGLQFPNYSSELNVNALELDDSALYLCASSDRDGYGYTFGSGTRLTVV.